These 5 T cell receptor beta chains came from one sample sequenced in a study of beta chain features in type 1 diabetes. Expressed TCRB transcripts were sequenced because the isolated RNA had all been reverse transcribed beforehand. Sequenced by immunoSEQ multiplex PCR; TCRdb stores in-frame clones only, minus some. The sample holds 200,000 to 300,000 clones, approximately 15% seen once. Findings of the study overall: Among patients with Type 1 diabetes, TCRB CDR3s were moderately but significantly shorter in every one of the four CD4+ subsets.

These receptors' targets are unknown. Sequencing was carried out using naive CD4+ T cells from blood. These receptors all stem from a man aged 30 to 45 with type 1 diabetes.

A few counts support this clone. The chain couples TRBV7-2 to TRBJ1-1; D gene uncertain. The CDR3 sequence is 14 residues long. Trimming stripped 6 bases from V and 4 bases from J, with 15 bases between. CDR1 and CDR2 from the germline V gene are SGHTA and FQGNSA. The CDR3: CASRFRLGGTEAFF. CDR3 nucleotides: TGTGCCAGCAGATTCAGGCTCGGTGGCACTGAAGCTTTCTTT. The full variable domain, with the rest looked up from reference TRBV7-2 and TRBJ1-1, is GAGVSQSPSNKVTEKGKDVELRCDPISGHTALYWYRQSLGQGLEFLIYFQGNSAPDKSGLPSDRFSAERTGGSVSTLTIQRTQQEDSAVYLCASRFRLGGTEAFFGQGTRLTVV.

The genes are TRBV4-2 and TRBJ2-3, with TRBD2 matching 9 bases. This CDR3 is built from 17 residues. Trimming at V came to 0 bases and at J to 2 bases, leaving 6 bases not matched to a gene. Germline CDR1 and CDR2: LGHNA and YNFKEQ. The CDR3 protein is CASSQDSAGGPTDTQYF. CDR3 in DNA: TGTGCCAGCAGCCAAGATTCAGCGGGAGGCCCCACAGATACGCAGTATTTT.

The CDR3 is CSVALASYEQYF. Written as DNA, the CDR3 is TGCAGCGTTGCACTAGCCTCCTACGAGCAGTACTTC. The chain is built from TRBV29-1 and TRBJ2-7; D is perhaps TRBD2 (6 bases). The V gene lost 4 bases and the J gene lost 0 bases, with 7 bases spanning the gap. The germline V gene encodes CDR1 SQVTM and CDR2 ANQGSEA. This CDR3 comprises 12 residues.

This clone was seen a few times. The J gene is TRBJ2-7, the V gene TRBV6-6, with TRBD2 identical over 8 bases. The germline V gene encodes CDR1 MNHNY and CDR2 SVGAGI (reference sequence). V dropped 7 bases and J dropped 3; count of bases not matched to a gene: 8. There are 14 residues in the CDR3. The chain's CDR3 is CASTEPGGDYEQYF. CDR3 bases: TGTGCCAGCACCGAGCCGGGGGGGGACTACGAGCAGTACTTC.

The chain combines TRBV30 with TRBJ2-7; 8 bases are shared with TRBD1. Trimming took 3 bases from V and 6 from J; bases not matched to a gene: 10. Germline lookup yields CDR1 GTSNPN and CDR2 SVGIG (reference sequence). This CDR3 has 14 residues. The CDR3 bases are TGTGCCTGGAGGCCCCGGGACAGGAACTCCGAGCAGTACTTC. Residues: CAWRPRDRNSEQYF.